These T cell receptor beta chains were read from a single sample in a study of OX40 agonist ivuxolimab in advanced cancers. The protocol was immunoSEQ multiplex PCR, while the TCRdb copy is restricted to in-frame clones and leaves out a portion. The table shows about 73,000 clones, with about nine tenths occurring only once. Source: CD4+ or CD8+ T cells sorted from blood, taken in a trial of the OX40 agonist ivuxolimab. These receptors came from an adult with an advanced solid tumor such as melanoma, head and neck, liver or kidney cancer. Each CDR3 is given with its conserved first and last residue. D genes are given only for firm matches. A clone size is listed for some rows: how often the clone was seen (once, few, many), or a class if it is expanded.

V: TRBV10-3
J: TRBJ2-2
size: NA
D: NA
length: 13
DNA: TGTGCCATCACTGGACAGAACACCGGGGAGCTGTTTTTT
CDR3: CAITGQNTGELFF

V: TRBV27
J: TRBJ1-4
size: NA
D: TRBD1
length: 14
DNA: TGTGCCAGCAGGCAGACAGGGTTTAATGAAAAACTGTTTTTT
CDR3: CASRQTGFNEKLFF

V: TRBV5-1
J: TRBJ2-7
size: NA
D: NA
length: 15
DNA: TGCGCCAGCAGCGCCGGGTCCTTCTCCTCCTACGAGCAGTACTTC
CDR3: CASSAGSFSSYEQYF

V: TRBV5-3
J: TRBJ2-7
size: NA
D: NA
length: 10
DNA: TGTGCCAGAAGCTTTTGTGAGCAGTACTTC
CDR3: CARSFCEQYF

V: TRBV2
J: TRBJ1-2
size: NA
D: TRBD1
length: 14
DNA: TGTGCCAGCAGTCGGGACAGGGGAGGGTATGGCTACACCTTC
CDR3: CASSRDRGGYGYTF

V: TRBV5-6
J: TRBJ2-3
size: few
D: TRBD2
length: 14
DNA: TGTGCCAGCAGCCCAACCTGGACTAGCGGTTCGCAGTATTTT
CDR3: CASSPTWTSGSQYF

V: TRBV5-1
J: TRBJ2-7
size: NA
D: TRBD2
length: 15
DNA: TGCGCCAGCAGCTTGGGCCCTAGCGGCTCCTACGAGCAGTACTTC
CDR3: CASSLGPSGSYEQYF

V: TRBV30
J: TRBJ2-1
size: NA
D: NA
length: 13
DNA: TGTGCCTGGAGTTACGGACAAAGCAATGAGCAGTTCTTC
CDR3: CAWSYGQSNEQFF

V: TRBV5-1
J: TRBJ2-1
size: NA
D: NA
length: 14
DNA: TGCGCCAGCAGCTTGACAGGGACCTACAATGAGCAGTTCTTC
CDR3: CASSLTGTYNEQFF

V: TRBV7-2
J: TRBJ1-1
size: once
D: TRBD1
length: 15
DNA: TGTGCCAGCAGCGTCCGGGACAGGGTGAACACTGAAGCTTTCTTT
CDR3: CASSVRDRVNTEAFF